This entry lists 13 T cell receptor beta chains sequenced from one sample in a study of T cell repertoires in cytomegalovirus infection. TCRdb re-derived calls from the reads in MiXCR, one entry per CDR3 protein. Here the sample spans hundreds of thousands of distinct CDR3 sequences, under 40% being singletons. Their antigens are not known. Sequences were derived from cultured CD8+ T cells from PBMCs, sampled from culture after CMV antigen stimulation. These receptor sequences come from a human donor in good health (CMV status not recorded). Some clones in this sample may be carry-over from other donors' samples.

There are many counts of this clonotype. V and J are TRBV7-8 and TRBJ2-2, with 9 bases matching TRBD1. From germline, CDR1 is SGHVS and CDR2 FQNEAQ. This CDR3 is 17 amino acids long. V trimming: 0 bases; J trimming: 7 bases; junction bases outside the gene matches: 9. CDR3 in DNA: TGTGCCAGCAGCTTAGCGGACAGGGGCTTTGACGGCGGGGAGCTGTTTTTT. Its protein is CASSLADRGFDGGELFF.

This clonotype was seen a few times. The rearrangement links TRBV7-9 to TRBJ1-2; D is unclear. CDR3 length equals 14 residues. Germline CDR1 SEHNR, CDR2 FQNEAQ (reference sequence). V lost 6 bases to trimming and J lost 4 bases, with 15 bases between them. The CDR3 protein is CASRGTGDFYGYTF. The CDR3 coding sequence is TGTGCCAGCAGAGGCACCGGGGATTTCTATGGCTACACCTTC.

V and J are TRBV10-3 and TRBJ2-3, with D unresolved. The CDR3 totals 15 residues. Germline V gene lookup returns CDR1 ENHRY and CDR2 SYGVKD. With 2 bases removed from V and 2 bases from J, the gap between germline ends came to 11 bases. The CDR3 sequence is CAISERGEDTDTQYF. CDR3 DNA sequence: TGTGCCATCAGTGAGCGTGGCGAGGACACAGATACGCAGTATTTT.

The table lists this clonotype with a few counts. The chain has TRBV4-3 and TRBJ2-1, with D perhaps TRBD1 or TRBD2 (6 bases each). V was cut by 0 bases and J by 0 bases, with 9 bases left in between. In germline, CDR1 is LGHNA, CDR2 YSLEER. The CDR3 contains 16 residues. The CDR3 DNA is TGCGCCAGCAGCCAAGACGGGGGACACTCCTACAATGAGCAGTTCTTC. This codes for CASSQDGGHSYNEQFF.

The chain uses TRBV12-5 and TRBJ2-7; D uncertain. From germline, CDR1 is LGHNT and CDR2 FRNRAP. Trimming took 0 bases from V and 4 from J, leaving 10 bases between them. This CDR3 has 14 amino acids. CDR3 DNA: TGTGCTAGTGGTTTGGTACTCCCTATGTACGAGCAGTACTTC. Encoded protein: CASGLVLPMYEQYF.

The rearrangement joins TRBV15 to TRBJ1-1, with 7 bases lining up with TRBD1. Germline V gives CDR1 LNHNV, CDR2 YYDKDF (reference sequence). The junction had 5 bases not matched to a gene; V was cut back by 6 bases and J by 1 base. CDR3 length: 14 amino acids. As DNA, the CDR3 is TGTGCCACCAGAGGGGACAGCTCGAACACTGAAGCTTTCTTT. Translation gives CATRGDSSNTEAFF.

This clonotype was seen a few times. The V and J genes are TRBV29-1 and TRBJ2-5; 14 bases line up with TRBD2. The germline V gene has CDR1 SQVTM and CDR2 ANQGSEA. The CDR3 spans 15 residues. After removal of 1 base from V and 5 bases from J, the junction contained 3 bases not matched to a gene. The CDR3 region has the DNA TGCAGCGTTGAAGGACTAGCGGGGGGGCCTGAGACCCAGTACTTC. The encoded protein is CSVEGLAGGPETQYF.

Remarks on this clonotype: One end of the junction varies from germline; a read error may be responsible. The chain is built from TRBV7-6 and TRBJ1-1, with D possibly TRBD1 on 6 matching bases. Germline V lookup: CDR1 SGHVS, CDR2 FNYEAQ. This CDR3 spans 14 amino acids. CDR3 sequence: CANSPNRENTEAFF. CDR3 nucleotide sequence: TGTGCCAACAGCCCCAACAGGGAGAACACTGAAGCTTTCTTT.

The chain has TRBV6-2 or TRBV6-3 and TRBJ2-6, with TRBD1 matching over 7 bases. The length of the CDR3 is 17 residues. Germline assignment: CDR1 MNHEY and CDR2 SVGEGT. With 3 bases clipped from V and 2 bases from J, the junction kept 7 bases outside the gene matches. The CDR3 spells CASSYDRAGTGANVLTF. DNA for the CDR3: TGTGCCAGCAGTTATGACAGGGCCGGAACTGGGGCCAACGTCCTGACTTTC.

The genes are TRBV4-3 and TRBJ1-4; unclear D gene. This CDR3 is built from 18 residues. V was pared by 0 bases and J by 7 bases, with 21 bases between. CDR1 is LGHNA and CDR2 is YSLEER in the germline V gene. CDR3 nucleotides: TGCGCCAGCAGCCAAGATAATTGGGGTACGGCAGAGGGTGAAAAACTGTTTTTT. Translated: CASSQDNWGTAEGEKLFF.

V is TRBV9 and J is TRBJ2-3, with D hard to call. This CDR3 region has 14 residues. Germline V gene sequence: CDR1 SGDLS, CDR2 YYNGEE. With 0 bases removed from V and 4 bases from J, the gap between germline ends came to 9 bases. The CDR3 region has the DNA TGTGCCAGCAGCGTAGACAGTAGCCCAGATACGCAGTATTTT. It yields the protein CASSVDSSPDTQYF.

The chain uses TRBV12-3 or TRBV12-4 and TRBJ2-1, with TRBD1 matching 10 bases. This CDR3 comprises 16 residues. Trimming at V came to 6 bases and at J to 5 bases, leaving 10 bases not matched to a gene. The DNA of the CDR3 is TGTGCCAGCAGCACTACCGGGACAGGGGTCCACAATGAGCAGTTCTTC. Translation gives CASSTTGTGVHNEQFF.

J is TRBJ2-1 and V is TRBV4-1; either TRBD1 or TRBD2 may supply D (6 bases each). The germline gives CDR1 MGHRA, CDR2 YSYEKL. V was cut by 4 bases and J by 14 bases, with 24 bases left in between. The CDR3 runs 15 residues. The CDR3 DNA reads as TGCGCCAGCAGCCGAGAAGTAAGGACAGTTTCGGGGGAGTTCTTC. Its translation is CASSREVRTVSGEFF.